This T cell receptor beta chain came from a study of beta chain features in type 1 diabetes. Study background: Cells sorted and examined across all samples totaled 85 million to 130 million.

The CDR3 consists of 12 residues. From germline, CDR1 is MNHEY and CDR2 SVGAGI. V was trimmed by 8 bases and J by 1 base, leaving 5 bases between them. With respect to this clone: What it recognizes is unknown.

Study-level findings and limits: VDJ junctions from patients with type 1 diabetes contained fewer insertions and more deletions.

cDNA synthesis used the whole RNA isolate, giving expressed TCRB sequences. Libraries were prepared by immunoSEQ multiplex PCR; TCRdb keeps only in-frame clonotypes and omits some of them. There are approximately 340,000 clones in the sample; roughly 16% occur only once, and approximately 0.019% lies in the top ten. The origin of this receptor is a woman aged 18-29 years in good health. Specimen: naive CD4+ T cells from blood. The chain is built from TRBV6-5 and TRBJ2-2; D remains unclear. CDR3 in DNA: TGTGCCAGCTCCATGAACACCGGGGAGCTGTTTTTT. Protein product: CASSMNTGELFF.